Given below is one T cell receptor beta chain in context. Its target is unknown. The sample is drawn from a study of beta chain features in type 1 diabetes. Turning to the study itself: There was similarity between patients and healthy donors in age, gender and cell yields. Analysis included over 90 million sorted cells drawn from all samples. The study's findings and limits: Researchers report that Type 1 diabetes patients had moderately but significantly shorter TCRB CDR3s across all four CD4+ subsets. Still unanswered here is whether HLA type influences TCRB rearrangement.

Sequenced material consisted of expressed TCRB transcripts (all of the isolated RNA was reverse transcribed). Some 3.4 million reads were obtained on average from naive, central memory and regulatory T cell samples. Using immunoSEQ multiplex PCR, the repertoire was profiled, and TCRdb retains in-frame clones only, with some absent. The sample has about 28,000 clones, approximately 65% seen once. Germline CDR1 MDHEN, CDR2 SYDVKM. The CDR3 extends over 16 amino acids. V was trimmed by 3 bases and J by 0 bases, leaving 9 bases between them. This TCR was recovered from a woman aged 25 to 39 with type 1 diabetes. Sequencing used Tregs from blood. V and J are TRBV28 and TRBJ1-6; D is undetermined. The CDR3 region is CASSLISSSYNSPLHF. The CDR3 coding sequence is TGTGCCAGCAGTTTGATATCGAGCTCCTATAATTCACCCCTCCACTTT.